The T cell receptor beta chain described here comes from a study of CD8 T cells in ankylosing spondylitis. Regarding the study as a whole: Within matched ankylosing spondylitis synovial fluid, disease-linked clones were reportedly significantly enriched. Previously reported in reactive arthritis synovial fluid and blood were some of the motif variants.

This clonotype showed up many times. Its cognate antigen is unknown. There are 17 residues in the CDR3. Germline CDR1 is SGHRS and CDR2 is YFSETQ. V was clipped by 0 bases and J by 4 bases, with 19 bases between them. TCRdb re-called the 5' RACE reads through MiXCR, storing one row per CDR3 protein. The sample yields about 92,000 distinct CDR3 sequences, about 8.8% seen once. This sequence joins TRBV5-1 and TRBJ1-1; tentatively, D is TRBD1 (5 bases). The TCR originated in a male donor with ankylosing spondylitis or in good health (not recorded which). Sequenced: blood, either unsorted or a sorted T cell fraction (not recorded which). The CDR3 nucleotides read TGCGCCAGCAGCTTGGCTGGTGAGTGGGGGAGGCGCACTGAAGCTTTCTTT. Protein: CASSLAGEWGRRTEAFF.